The sequence of this T cell receptor (beta chain) was determined in a study of PD-L1 blockade in urothelial cancer. Study overall: Researchers looked at the blood 3 weeks (second dose) and 6 weeks after treatment began.

The table came from immunoSEQ multiplex PCR; TCRdb's copy has only in-frame clones and leaves some out. In the table there are about 110,000 clones, 70% to 85% of which are singletons. V lost 6 bases to trimming and J lost 1 base, with 15 bases between them. Looked up from germline, CDR1 is MNHEY and CDR2 is SMNVEV (reference sequence). The CDR3 runs to 15 residues. The V call is TRBV27, the J call TRBJ2-5; weak D call: TRBD2 (6 bases). The receptor was isolated from a man in his fifties or sixties with urothelial cancer. The sample in question was PBMCs, obtained around atezolizumab (anti-PD-L1) treatment. The chain's CDR3 is CASSTLLATQETQYF. The DNA of the CDR3 is TGTGCCAGCAGCACCCTCCTAGCGACCCAAGAGACCCAGTACTTC.